Below, 10 T cell receptor beta chains from the same sample are listed, as sequenced in a study of blood T cells in healthy people across ages. PCR was performed a second time for about 7 to 12 cycles using a sample-barcoded 5' primer and a J-beta primer mix. In TCRdb, the 5' RACE reads were re-called with MiXCR into one record per CDR3 protein. The table lists over 1,500,000 distinct CDR3 sequences, less than 50% of them singletons. Sequenced input: blood. These TCRs come from a woman aged 40-49 years in good health.

This clonotype appeared a few times. The rearrangement joins TRBV28 to TRBJ2-1, with D possibly matching TRBD2 (7 bases). Deletions cut 6 bases from V and 5 bases from J, with 20 bases between. The CDR3 totals 16 residues. Germline CDR1 MDHEN, CDR2 SYDVKM. CDR3 region: CASSSWSRGLNNEQFF. The CDR3 DNA reads as TGTGCCAGCAGCTCGTGGTCGCGGGGGCTGAACAATGAGCAGTTCTTC.

The CDR3 reads CASSQDRGGGIRTDTQYF. CDR3 DNA sequence: TGCGCCAGCAGCCAAGACCGTGGGGGGGGGATTAGGACAGATACGCAGTATTTT. The V gene is TRBV4-3, the J gene TRBJ2-3; the match to TRBD2 covers 7 bases. V lost 0 bases to trimming and J lost 3 bases; unmatched junction nucleotides: 12. CDR1 is LGHNA and CDR2 is YSLEER in the germline V gene. This CDR3 has 18 residues.

The V gene is TRBV7-9, the J gene TRBJ2-1; 9 nucleotides align to TRBD1. V trimming: 6 bases; J trimming: 8 bases; junction bases outside the gene matches: 11. Germline CDR1 reads SEHNR; CDR2 reads FQNEAQ (reference sequence). This CDR3 is 15 amino acids long. The DNA for the CDR3 is TGTGCCAGCAGGTTCCGGGACAGGGATTTCGATGAGCAGTTCTTC. Its protein is CASRFRDRDFDEQFF.

A remark on this clonotype: Only one base separates this from a far larger clonotype, so it likely reflects a read error. The chain combines TRBV9 with TRBJ2-1; D is undetermined. The germline gives CDR1 SGDLS, CDR2 YYNGEE. The CDR3 runs 13 residues. The chain's CDR3 is CASSVGSYSEQFF. CDR3 sequence (DNA): TGTGCCAGCAGCGTTGGCAGCTACAGTGAGCAGTTCTTC.

V is TRBV29-1 and J is TRBJ2-1; D unresolved. CDR1 is SQVTM and CDR2 is ANQGSEA in the germline V gene. V lost 1 base, J lost 3 bases, and 4 bases lay in between. This CDR3 has 12 residues. The DNA of the CDR3 is TGCAGCGTTGAAGGCAACTACAATGAGCAGTTCTTC. As protein: CSVEGNYNEQFF.

This clonotype was found once. This chain links TRBV7-9 with TRBJ2-1, with unresolved D. This CDR3 region has 15 residues. The germline V gene has CDR1 SEHNR and CDR2 FQNEAQ (reference sequence). With 5 bases removed from V and 5 bases from J, the gap between germline ends came to 16 bases. The CDR3 loop reads CASSLGSEPNNEQFF. The CDR3, as DNA: TGTGCCAGCAGCCTGGGGTCAGAACCGAACAATGAGCAGTTCTTC.

The gene calls are TRBV5-1 and TRBJ2-7, with TRBD1 matching over 7 bases. CDR1 and CDR2 from the germline V gene are SGHRS and YFSETQ. The CDR3 has 16 amino acids. V lost 4 bases and J lost 2; bases outside the gene matches: 12. The CDR3 spells CASSTYSGTDPYEQYF. The DNA for the CDR3 is TGCGCCAGCAGCACCTACTCCGGGACAGACCCCTACGAGCAGTACTTC.

The genes are TRBV6-2 or TRBV6-3 and TRBJ2-7; a possible D gene is TRBD2 (5 bases). The germline V gene has CDR1 MNHEY and CDR2 SVGEGT. The CDR3 consists of 16 residues. The CDR3 sequence: CARRQPSPPDTYEQYF. DNA of the CDR3: TGTGCTAGGAGGCAGCCCTCGCCCCCGGATACTTACGAGCAGTACTTC.

A note on this clonotype: At one end the junction does not follow the germline gene, possibly because of a read error. This chain links TRBV10-3 with TRBJ2-1; 8 bases align to TRBD2. The V gene's germline CDR1 is ENHRY and CDR2 SYGVKD. The CDR3 spans 15 residues. The DNA for the CDR3 is TGTGCCATCAGCCCAGGGCTAGCGGGCTACAAGGAGCAGTTCTTC. Its protein is CAISPGLAGYKEQFF.

This chain connects TRBV6-6 to TRBJ2-1; no firm D call. V was clipped by 6 bases and J by 6 bases, with 15 bases between them. The CDR3 is 14 residues long. Germline V gene data show CDR1 as MNHNY and CDR2 as SVGAGI (reference sequence). The CDR3 region has the DNA TGTGCCAGCAGCCGAACTCGCGAGCGCAATGAGCAGTTCTTC. It is translated as CASSRTRERNEQFF.